Below, 17 T cell receptor beta chains from the same sample are listed, as sequenced in a study of blood T cell repertoires in COVID-19. TCRdb's copy holds only in-frame clones and misses some; the assay was immunoSEQ multiplex PCR. Found here are about 190,000 clones, less than 90% of them singletons; the top ten hold approximately 6.1%. Sequencing was done on a sample of peripheral blood. The receptor set was obtained from a woman between 40 and 55 years old with acute or convalescent COVID-19.

The V call is TRBV10-3, the J call TRBJ1-6, with TRBD1 identical over 9 bases. Unmatched junction bases numbered 6, after V lost 3 bases and J lost 6 bases. Per germline, CDR1 ENHRY and CDR2 SYGVKD. This CDR3 region has 16 residues. In nucleotides, the CDR3 is TGTGCCATCAGTGACTCCGGGACAGGGACTAATTCACCCCTCCACTTT. Translated, it gives CAISDSGTGTNSPLHF.

The rearrangement joins TRBV3-1 (or the pseudogene TRBV3-2) to TRBJ1-5, with D perhaps matching TRBD1 (5 bases). The CDR3 has 13 residues. The germline CDR1 and CDR2 sequences are LGHDT and YNNKEL (reference sequence). Deletions cut 2 bases from V and 8 bases from J, with 10 bases between. CDR3 amino acids: CASSQSGHKPQHF. CDR3 coding DNA: TGTGCCAGCAGCCAATCAGGGCATAAGCCCCAGCATTTT.

Worth noting for this clone: This sequence may be a read error, since a much larger clone differs from it by one base. The same CDR3 arises from other DNA sequences in this sample as well. The CDR3 DNA is TGTGCCAGCAGCTCACAGGTCTCCTACGAGCAGTACTTC. It encodes CASSSQVSYEQYF. This chain uses TRBV7-9 with TRBJ2-7, with D perhaps TRBD1 (5 bases). Germline V gene lookup returns CDR1 SEHNR and CDR2 FQNEAQ (reference sequence). V lost 4 bases, J lost 0 bases, and 7 bases lay in between. The CDR3 extends over 13 amino acids.

The rearrangement links TRBV5-1 to TRBJ1-1, with a tentative D call TRBD1 (5 bases). Germline V gives CDR1 SGHRS, CDR2 YFSETQ. This CDR3 is 14 amino acids long. Trimming removed 2 bases at V and 0 bases at J, with 8 bases between. CDR3 DNA sequence: TGCGCCAGCAGCTTCGGACACCTGAACACTGAAGCTTTCTTT. Its translation is CASSFGHLNTEAFF.

The genes are TRBV6-5 and TRBJ1-5; 9 bases fit TRBD1. Germline lookup yields CDR1 MNHEY and CDR2 SVGAGI. V was pared by 5 bases and J by 6 bases, with 5 bases of the junction left unmatched. The CDR3 is made up of 14 amino acids. The CDR3 DNA follows: TGTGCCAGCAGTCGACAGGGGGTAGGTCAGCCCCAGCATTTT. It yields the protein CASSRQGVGQPQHF.

DNA of the CDR3: TGTGCCATCAGAGAGAAACAGGGAACCGGGGAGCTGTTTTTT. It specifies CAIREKQGTGELFF. The rearrangement uses TRBV10-3 and TRBJ2-2; maybe TRBD1 (6 bases). There are 14 residues in the CDR3. Germline V gene sequence: CDR1 ENHRY, CDR2 SYGVKD. Trimming stripped 6 bases from V and 5 bases from J, with 13 bases between.

This clone was seen only a few times. The V call is TRBV4-1, the J call TRBJ2-7; 9 bases match TRBD1. CDR1 is MGHRA and CDR2 is YSYEKL in the germline V gene. J gave up 4 bases and V 4 bases, and 5 bases lay outside the gene matches. The CDR3 is made up of 14 amino acids. The CDR3 DNA is TGCGCCAGCAGCCGGGCACAGGGGGCTTACGAGCAGTACTTC. Translating it yields CASSRAQGAYEQYF.

The chain links TRBV18 to TRBJ2-1; TRBD2 matches at 11 bases. Germline V gives CDR1 KGHSH, CDR2 LQKENI. This CDR3 region has 18 residues. Unmatched junction bases numbered 16, after V lost 4 bases and J lost 8 bases. The CDR3 region is CASSLAGTSGFPQYEQFF. The DNA of the CDR3 is TGTGCCAGCTCACTCGCGGGGACTAGCGGTTTTCCACAATATGAGCAGTTCTTC.

The count of this clone is one. The gene calls are TRBV20-1 and TRBJ2-1; no reliable D call. In germline, CDR1 is DFQATT, CDR2 SNEGSKA (reference sequence). The CDR3 loop spans 12 amino acids. Trimming cost V 3 bases and J 8 bases, with 11 bases left between them. The CDR3 here is CSASTLGDEQFF. The CDR3 DNA sequence: TGCAGTGCTAGTACCCTGGGCGATGAGCAGTTCTTC.

The chain couples TRBV2 to TRBJ2-3, with 8 bases that match TRBD1. The V and J ends lost 10 bases and 4 bases, in that order; junction bases with no gene match: 7. The germline gives CDR1 SNHLY, CDR2 FYNNEI. The CDR3 is 13 residues long. DNA of the CDR3: TGTGCCACTGACAGGGGATGGGCAGATACGCAGTATTTT. Translated, it gives CATDRGWADTQYF. The full variable domain, completed using reference TRBV2 and TRBJ2-3, is EPEVTQTPSHQVTQMGQEVILRCVPISNHLYFYWYRQILGQKVEFLVSFYNNEISEKSEIFDDQFSVERPDGSNFTLKIRSTKLEDSAMYFCATDRGWADTQYFGPGTRLTVL.

The chain couples TRBV5-4 to TRBJ2-1; TRBD2 agrees at 10 bases. The CDR3 is 16 amino acids. Germline V gives CDR1 SGHNT, CDR2 YYREEE (reference sequence). V was pared by 0 bases and J by 4 bases, with 4 bases of the junction left unmatched. CDR3 sequence reads: CASSLAGLADYNEQFF. CDR3 coding DNA: TGTGCCAGCAGCTTGGCCGGACTAGCGGATTACAATGAGCAGTTCTTC.

The chain has TRBV18 and TRBJ2-5, with a possible D match to TRBD1 (6 bases). The V end lost 3 bases, the J end lost 1 base, and 9 bases lay between the germline ends. This CDR3 comprises 14 residues. Germline V gives CDR1 KGHSH, CDR2 LQKENI. This CDR3 is CASSPGQIQETQYF. The CDR3 region has the DNA TGTGCCAGCTCACCGGGACAAATCCAAGAGACCCAGTACTTC.

V gene TRBV12-3 or TRBV12-4 combines with J gene TRBJ1-1; D is uncertain. Trimming shortened V by 10 bases and J by 1 base, and 13 bases separated the two germline ends. The CDR3 is made up of 13 amino acids. The CDR3 is CATEILGNTEAFF. In DNA, the CDR3 is TGTGCCACCGAGATCCTAGGGAACACTGAAGCTTTCTTT.

This clone came up once. The chain is built from TRBV3-1 (or the pseudogene TRBV3-2) and TRBJ2-5; the match to TRBD2 covers 16 bases. CDR1 LGHDT and CDR2 YNNKEL come from the germline V gene (reference sequence). This CDR3 is 16 amino acids long. V lost 3 bases, J lost 7 bases, and 5 bases stayed unmatched. The CDR3 protein is CASSQRGLAGGATQYF. In nucleotides, the CDR3 is TGTGCCAGCAGCCAGAGGGGACTAGCGGGGGGGGCGACCCAGTACTTC.

The chain uses TRBV3-1 (or the pseudogene TRBV3-2) and TRBJ2-5, with D hard to call. Germline-derived CDR1 and CDR2 are LGHDT and YNNKEL (reference sequence). This CDR3 is built from 11 residues. The V and J ends lost 0 bases and 9 bases respectively, with 5 bases between them. DNA for the CDR3: TGTGCCAGCAGCCAAGAGGGCTCCCAGTACTTC. This translates into CASSQEGSQYF.

The chain couples TRBV27 to TRBJ2-3; 7 positions agree with TRBD2. The germline V gene has CDR1 MNHEY and CDR2 SMNVEV (reference sequence). The trim removed 2 bases at V and 6 bases at J, leaving 5 bases unmatched. This CDR3 region has 14 residues. As DNA, the CDR3 is TGTGCCAGCAGTTTAATGGGGGGGTTGGATACGCAGTATTTT. It translates to CASSLMGGLDTQYF.

To note about this clone: This specimen includes other DNA sequences encoding the same CDR3. This rearrangement joins TRBV11-2 to TRBJ2-2, with a possible D match to TRBD2 (5 bases). The CDR3 consists of 14 residues. The germline V gene encodes CDR1 SGHAT and CDR2 FQNNGV. Trimming removed 5 bases at V and 2 bases at J, with 9 bases between. CDR3: CASSRRGNTGELFF. CDR3 in DNA: TGTGCCAGCAGCCGACGGGGAAACACCGGGGAGCTGTTTTTT.